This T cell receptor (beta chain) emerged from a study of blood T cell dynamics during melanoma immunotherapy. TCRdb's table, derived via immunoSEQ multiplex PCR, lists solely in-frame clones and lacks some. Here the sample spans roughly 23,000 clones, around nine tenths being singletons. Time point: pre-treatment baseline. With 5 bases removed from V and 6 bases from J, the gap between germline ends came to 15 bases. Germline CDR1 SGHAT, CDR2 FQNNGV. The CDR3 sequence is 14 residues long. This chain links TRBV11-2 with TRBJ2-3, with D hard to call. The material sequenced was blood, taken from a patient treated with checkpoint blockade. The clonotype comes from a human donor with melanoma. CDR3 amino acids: CASSPPTAADTQYF. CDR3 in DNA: TGTGCCAGCAGCCCTCCCACTGCGGCGGATACGCAGTATTTT.